The entry below gives a single T cell receptor (beta chain) sequence along with its context. The target antigen is unknown. The sampling schedule covered blood at baseline, cycle 4 day 1, and cycle 7 day 1. This specimen belongs to a study of OX40 agonist ivuxolimab in advanced cancers. On the study more broadly: Among those enrolled, mean age was around 60 years (range about 23 to 85) and 82.7% were male. General study results and limits: At 0.1 to 3.0 mg/kg and by week 6, clonal expansion occurred in CD4+ and CD8+ blood T cells. The mean number of expanded clones was higher in CD8+ T cells than in CD4+.

The assay was immunoSEQ multiplex PCR, and TCRdb's table has in-frame clones only and misses some. The sample carries roughly 100,000 clones, 70% to 90% recorded once. The germline gives CDR1 MGHRA, CDR2 YSYEKL. The CDR3 has 19 residues. V was shortened by 0 bases and J by 0 bases, with 15 bases between the two germline ends. The clonotype comes from an adult with an advanced solid tumor such as melanoma, head and neck, liver or kidney cancer. The source was CD4+ or CD8+ T cells sorted from blood, collected in a trial of the OX40 agonist ivuxolimab. V is TRBV4-1 and J is TRBJ2-6; D unresolved. The chain's CDR3 is CASSQEYQAMFSGANVLTF. The CDR3 DNA reads as TGCGCCAGCAGCCAAGAATATCAGGCGATGTTCTCTGGGGCCAACGTCCTGACTTTC.